This TCR beta chain derives from a study of long-term antiretroviral therapy in people with HIV. Study details: The earliest specimens came about a decade ahead of the 2015 immediate-ART recommendation. Study outcomes and limitations: Diversity remained lower than transplant donor controls, even though it increased after ART. Researchers lacked any data on ART adherence, viral resistance or therapy changes.

The CDR3 is made up of 16 amino acids. Trimming shortened V by 0 bases and J by 4 bases, and 11 bases separated the two germline ends. Looked up from germline, CDR1 is SGDLS and CDR2 is YYNGEE. As to this clone: Its matching antigen is unknown.

Investigators performed immunoSEQ version v3.0 at survey level. Generated by immunoSEQ multiplex PCR, the TCRdb table keeps only in-frame clones and is missing some. Altogether 15,000 to 20,000 clones are present, 84% being singletons, with the ten largest covering roughly 8.6%. United States facilities provided treatment to all participants with HIV. The input for sequencing was unsorted PBMCs, taken 0.9 years after starting antiretroviral therapy. This chain connects TRBV9 to TRBJ1-6; D is perhaps TRBD1 (5 bases). The TCR originated in a man aged 18 to 29 with HIV. CDR3 protein: CASSVGPTAYNSPLHF. DNA for the CDR3: TGTGCCAGCAGCGTAGGACCGACAGCTTATAATTCACCCCTCCACTTT.